This T cell receptor (beta chain) was sequenced for a study of shared clonotypes between healthy human individuals. Looked up from germline, CDR1 is SGHRS and CDR2 is YFSETQ. This CDR3 has 14 amino acids. Trimming removed 5 bases at V and 8 bases at J, with 19 bases between. Assay used: immunoSEQ multiplex PCR; TCRdb lists only in-frame clones, some missing. The table has around 1,100,000 clones, 77% seen once. The receptor was isolated from a man aged 18 to 30 in good health. Some clones in this sample may be carry-over from other donors' samples. This chain links TRBV5-1 with TRBJ1-2; a possible D gene is TRBD1 (6 bases). Sequences were obtained from memory CD4+ T cells from PBMCs. The subset: CD45RA-negative fraction. CDR3: CASRGSTGSTGYTF. The CDR3 DNA reads as TGCGCCAGCAGGGGTTCGACAGGCTCCACCGGCTACACCTTC.